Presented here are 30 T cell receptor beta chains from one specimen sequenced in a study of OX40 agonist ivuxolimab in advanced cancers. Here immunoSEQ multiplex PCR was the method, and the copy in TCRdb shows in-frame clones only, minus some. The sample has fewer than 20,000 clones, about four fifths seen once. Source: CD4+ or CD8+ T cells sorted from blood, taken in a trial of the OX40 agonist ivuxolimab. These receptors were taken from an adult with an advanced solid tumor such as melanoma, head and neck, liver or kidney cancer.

CDR3 DNA sequence: TGTGCCAGTACCGAGGTTTCTGGAAACACCATATATTTT. As protein: CASTEVSGNTIYF. The chain employs TRBV19 and TRBJ1-3, with D unclear. Germline V CDR1 and CDR2: LNHDA, SQIVND (reference sequence). Trimming took 7 bases from V and 1 from J, leaving 8 bases between them. This CDR3 is built from 13 residues.

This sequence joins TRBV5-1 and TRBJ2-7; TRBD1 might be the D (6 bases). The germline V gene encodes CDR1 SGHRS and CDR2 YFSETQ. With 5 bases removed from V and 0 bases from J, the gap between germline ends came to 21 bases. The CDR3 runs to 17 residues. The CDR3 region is CASSPNPGHQRSYEQYF. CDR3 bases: TGCGCCAGCAGTCCGAACCCGGGACACCAACGCTCCTACGAGCAGTACTTC.

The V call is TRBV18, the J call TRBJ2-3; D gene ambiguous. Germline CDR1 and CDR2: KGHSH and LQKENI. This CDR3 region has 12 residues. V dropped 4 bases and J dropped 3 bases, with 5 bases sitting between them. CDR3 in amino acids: CASSLSTDTQYF. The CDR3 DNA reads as TGTGCCAGCTCACTTTCTACAGATACGCAGTATTTT.

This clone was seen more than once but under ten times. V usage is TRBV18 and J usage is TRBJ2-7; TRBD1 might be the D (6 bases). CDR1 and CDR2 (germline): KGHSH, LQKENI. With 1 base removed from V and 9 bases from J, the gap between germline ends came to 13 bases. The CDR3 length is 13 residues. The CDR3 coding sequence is TGTGCCAGCTCACCACAGACAGGATCTGTGCAGTACTTC. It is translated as CASSPQTGSVQYF.

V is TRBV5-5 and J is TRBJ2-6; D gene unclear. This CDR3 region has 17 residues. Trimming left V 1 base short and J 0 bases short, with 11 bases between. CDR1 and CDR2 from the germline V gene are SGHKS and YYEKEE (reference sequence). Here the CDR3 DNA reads TGTGCCAGCAGCTTGTTCCATAGCACCTCTGGGGCCAACGTCCTGACTTTC. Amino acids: CASSLFHSTSGANVLTF.

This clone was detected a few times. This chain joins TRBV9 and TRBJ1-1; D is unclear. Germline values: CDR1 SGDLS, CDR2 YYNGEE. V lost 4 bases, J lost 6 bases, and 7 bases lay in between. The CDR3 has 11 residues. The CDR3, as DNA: TGTGCCAGCAGCAACGGTCCTGAAGCTTTCTTT. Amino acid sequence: CASSNGPEAFF. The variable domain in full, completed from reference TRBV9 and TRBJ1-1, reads DSGVTQTPKHLITATGQRVTLRCSPRSGDLSVYWYQQSLDQGLQFLIQYYNGEERAKGNILERFSAQQFPDLHSELNLSSLELGDSALYFCASSNGPEAFFGQGTRLTVV.

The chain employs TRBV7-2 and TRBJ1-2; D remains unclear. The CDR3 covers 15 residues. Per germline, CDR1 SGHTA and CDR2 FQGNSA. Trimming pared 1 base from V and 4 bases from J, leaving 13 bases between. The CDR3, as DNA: TGTGCCAGCAGCTTAGTCTCAGTCGGAAGCTATGGCTACACCTTC. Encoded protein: CASSLVSVGSYGYTF.

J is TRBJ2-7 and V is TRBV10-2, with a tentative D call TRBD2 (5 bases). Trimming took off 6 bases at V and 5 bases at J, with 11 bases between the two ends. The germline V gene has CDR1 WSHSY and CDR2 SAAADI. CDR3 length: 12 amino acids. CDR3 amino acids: CASREVRNEQYF. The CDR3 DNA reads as TGCGCCAGCAGGGAGGTTAGGAACGAGCAGTACTTC.

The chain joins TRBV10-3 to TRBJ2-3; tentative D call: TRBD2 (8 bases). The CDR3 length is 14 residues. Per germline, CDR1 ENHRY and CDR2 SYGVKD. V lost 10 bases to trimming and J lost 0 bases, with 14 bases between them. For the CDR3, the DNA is TGTGCCACGGGAGGGGGCGGTAGCACAGATACGCAGTATTTT. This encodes CATGGGGSTDTQYF.

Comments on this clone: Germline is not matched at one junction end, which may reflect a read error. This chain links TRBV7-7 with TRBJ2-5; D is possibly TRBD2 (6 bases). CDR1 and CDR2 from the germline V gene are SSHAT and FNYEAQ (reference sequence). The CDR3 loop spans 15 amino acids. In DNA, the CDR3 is TGTGCTAGCAGCTTTTTAGAGGCGGGGATGGATGCCCAGTACTTC. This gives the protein CASSFLEAGMDAQYF.

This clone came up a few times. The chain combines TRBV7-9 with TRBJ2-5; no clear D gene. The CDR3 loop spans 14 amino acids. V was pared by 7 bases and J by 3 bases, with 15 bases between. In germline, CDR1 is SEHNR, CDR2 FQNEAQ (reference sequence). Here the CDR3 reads CASMGWIKEETQYF. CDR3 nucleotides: TGTGCCAGCATGGGGTGGATAAAAGAAGAGACCCAGTACTTC.

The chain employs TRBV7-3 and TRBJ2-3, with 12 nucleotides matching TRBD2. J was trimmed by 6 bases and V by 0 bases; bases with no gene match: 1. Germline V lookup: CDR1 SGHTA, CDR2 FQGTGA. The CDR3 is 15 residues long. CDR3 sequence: CASSLTTSGGDTQYF. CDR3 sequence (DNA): TGTGCCAGCAGCTTAACTACTAGCGGGGGGGATACGCAGTATTTT.

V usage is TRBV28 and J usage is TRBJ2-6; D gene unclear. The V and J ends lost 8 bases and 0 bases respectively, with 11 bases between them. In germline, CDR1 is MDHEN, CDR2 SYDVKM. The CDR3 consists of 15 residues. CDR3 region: CASGAGPSGANVLTF. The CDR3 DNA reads TGTGCCAGCGGAGCTGGTCCCTCTGGGGCCAACGTCCTGACTTTC.

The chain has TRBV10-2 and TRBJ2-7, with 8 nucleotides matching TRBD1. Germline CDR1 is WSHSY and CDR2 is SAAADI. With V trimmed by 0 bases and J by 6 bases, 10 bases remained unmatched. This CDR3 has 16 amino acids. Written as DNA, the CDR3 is TGCGCCAGCAGTGAGTCGGCAACAGGGGGTCGGTCCGAGCAGTACTTC. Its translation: CASSESATGGRSEQYF.

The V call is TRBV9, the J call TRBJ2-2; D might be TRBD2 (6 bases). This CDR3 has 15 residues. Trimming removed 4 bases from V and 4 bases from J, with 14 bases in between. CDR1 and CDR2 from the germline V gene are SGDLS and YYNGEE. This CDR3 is CASSPGGLPTGELFF. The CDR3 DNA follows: TGTGCCAGCAGCCCCGGAGGGCTACCCACCGGGGAGCTGTTTTTT.

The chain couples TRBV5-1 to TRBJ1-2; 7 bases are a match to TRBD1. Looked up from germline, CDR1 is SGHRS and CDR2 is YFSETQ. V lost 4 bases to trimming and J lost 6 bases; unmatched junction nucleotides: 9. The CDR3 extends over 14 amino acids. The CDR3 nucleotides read TGCGCCAGCAGCGCGGTGACAGGGTTGGATGGCTACACCTTC. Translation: CASSAVTGLDGYTF. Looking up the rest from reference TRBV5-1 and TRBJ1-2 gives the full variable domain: KAGVTQTPRYLIKTRGQQVTLSCSPISGHRSVSWYQQTPGQGLQFLFEYFSETQRNKGNFPGRFSGRQFSNSRSEMNVSTLELGDSALYLCASSAVTGLDGYTFGSGTRLTVV.

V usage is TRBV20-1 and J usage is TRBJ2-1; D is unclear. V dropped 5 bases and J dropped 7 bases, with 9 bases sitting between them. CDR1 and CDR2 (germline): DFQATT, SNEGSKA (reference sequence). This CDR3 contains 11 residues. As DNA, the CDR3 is TGCAGTGCTCCCGGTTGGAATGAGCAGTTCTTC. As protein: CSAPGWNEQFF.

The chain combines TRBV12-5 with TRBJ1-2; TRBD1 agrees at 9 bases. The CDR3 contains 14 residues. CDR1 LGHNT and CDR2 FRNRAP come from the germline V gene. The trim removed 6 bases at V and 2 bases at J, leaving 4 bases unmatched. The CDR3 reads CASGRGQGNYGYTF. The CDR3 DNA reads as TGTGCTAGTGGCCGGGGACAGGGAAACTATGGCTACACCTTC.

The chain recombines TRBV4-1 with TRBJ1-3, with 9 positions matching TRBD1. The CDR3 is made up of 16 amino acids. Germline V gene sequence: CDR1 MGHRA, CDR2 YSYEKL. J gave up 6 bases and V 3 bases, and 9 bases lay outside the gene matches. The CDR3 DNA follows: TGCGCCAGCAGCCACCTGGGGACAGGGCTCGAAAACACCATATATTTT. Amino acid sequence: CASSHLGTGLENTIYF.

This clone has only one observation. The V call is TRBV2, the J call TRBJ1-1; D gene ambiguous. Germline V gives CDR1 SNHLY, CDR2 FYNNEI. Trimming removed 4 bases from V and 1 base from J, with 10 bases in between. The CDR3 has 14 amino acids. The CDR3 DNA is TGTGCCAGCAGTGTTGCCCCGGGGAACACTGAAGCTTTCTTT. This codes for CASSVAPGNTEAFF. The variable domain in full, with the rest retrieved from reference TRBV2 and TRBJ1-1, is EPEVTQTPSHQVTQMGQEVILRCVPISNHLYFYWYRQILGQKVEFLVSFYNNEISEKSEIFDDQFSVERPDGSNFTLKIRSTKLEDSAMYFCASSVAPGNTEAFFGQGTRLTVV.

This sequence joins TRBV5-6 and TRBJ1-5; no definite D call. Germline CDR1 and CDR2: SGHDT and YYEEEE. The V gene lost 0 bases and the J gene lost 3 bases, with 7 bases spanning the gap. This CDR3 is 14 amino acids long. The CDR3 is CASSLVSDNQPQHF. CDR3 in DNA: TGTGCCAGCAGCTTGGTGTCAGACAATCAGCCCCAGCATTTT.

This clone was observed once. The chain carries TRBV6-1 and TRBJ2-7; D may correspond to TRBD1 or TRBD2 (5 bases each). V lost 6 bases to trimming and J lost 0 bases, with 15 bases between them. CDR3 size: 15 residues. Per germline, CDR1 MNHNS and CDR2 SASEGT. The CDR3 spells CASRKTGTDSYEQYF. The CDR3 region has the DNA TGTGCCAGCAGGAAGACCGGGACGGACTCCTACGAGCAGTACTTC.

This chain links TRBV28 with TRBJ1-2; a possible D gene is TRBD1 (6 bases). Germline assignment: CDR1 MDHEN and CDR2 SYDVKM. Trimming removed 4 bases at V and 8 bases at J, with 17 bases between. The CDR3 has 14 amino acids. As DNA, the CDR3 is TGTGCCAGCAGTTCTGACGGGGGCGTGCCGGGCTACACCTTC. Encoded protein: CASSSDGGVPGYTF.

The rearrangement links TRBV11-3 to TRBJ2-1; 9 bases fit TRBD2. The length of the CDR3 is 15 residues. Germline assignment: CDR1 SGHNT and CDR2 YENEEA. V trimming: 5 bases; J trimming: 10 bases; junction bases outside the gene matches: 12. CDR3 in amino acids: CASSPSGLARGEQFF. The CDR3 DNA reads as TGTGCCAGCAGCCCGTCGGGACTAGCAAGGGGGGAGCAGTTCTTC. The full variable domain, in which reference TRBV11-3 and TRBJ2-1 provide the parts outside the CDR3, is EAGVVQSPRYKIIEKKQPVAFWCNPISGHNTLYWYLQNLGQGPELLIRYENEEAVDDSQLPKDRFSAERLKGVDSTLKIQPAELGDSAVYLCASSPSGLARGEQFFGPGTRLTVL.

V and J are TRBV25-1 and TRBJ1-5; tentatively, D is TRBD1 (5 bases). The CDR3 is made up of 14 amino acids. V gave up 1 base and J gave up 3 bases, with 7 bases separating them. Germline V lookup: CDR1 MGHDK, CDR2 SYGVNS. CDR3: CASSEWGDNQPQHF. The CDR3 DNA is TGTGCCAGCAGTGAATGGGGGGACAATCAGCCCCAGCATTTT. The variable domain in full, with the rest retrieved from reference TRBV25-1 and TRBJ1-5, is EADIYQTPRYLVIGTGKKITLECSQTMGHDKMYWYQQDPGMELHLIHYSYGVNSTEKGDLSSESTVSRIRTEHFPLTLESARPSHTSQYLCASSEWGDNQPQHFGDGTRLSIL.

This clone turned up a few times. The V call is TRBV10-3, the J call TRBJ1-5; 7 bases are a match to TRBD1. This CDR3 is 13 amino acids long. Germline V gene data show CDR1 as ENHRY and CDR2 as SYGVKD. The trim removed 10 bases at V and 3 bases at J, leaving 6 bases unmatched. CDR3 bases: TGTGCCACCGCCGGACAGGCCAATCAGCCCCAGCATTTT. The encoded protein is CATAGQANQPQHF.

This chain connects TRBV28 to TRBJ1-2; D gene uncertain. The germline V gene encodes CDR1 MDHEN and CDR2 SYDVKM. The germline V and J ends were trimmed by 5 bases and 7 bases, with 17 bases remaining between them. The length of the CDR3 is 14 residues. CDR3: CASSAPPGVRGYTF. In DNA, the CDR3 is TGTGCCAGCAGTGCCCCCCCTGGGGTACGTGGCTACACCTTC.

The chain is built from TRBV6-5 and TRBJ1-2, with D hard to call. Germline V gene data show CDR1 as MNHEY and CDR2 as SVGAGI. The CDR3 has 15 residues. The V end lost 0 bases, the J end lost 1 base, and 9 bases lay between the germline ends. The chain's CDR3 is CASSYSAALNYGYTF. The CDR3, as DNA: TGTGCCAGCAGTTACTCGGCGGCGCTTAACTATGGCTACACCTTC.

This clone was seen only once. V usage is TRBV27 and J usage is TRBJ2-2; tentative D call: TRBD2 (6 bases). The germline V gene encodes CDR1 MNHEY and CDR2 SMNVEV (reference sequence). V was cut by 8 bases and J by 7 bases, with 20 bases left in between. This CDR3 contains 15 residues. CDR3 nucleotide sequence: TGTGCCAGCCGCCCGCGGGGAGTTTCCGACGGGGAGCTGTTTTTT. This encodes CASRPRGVSDGELFF.

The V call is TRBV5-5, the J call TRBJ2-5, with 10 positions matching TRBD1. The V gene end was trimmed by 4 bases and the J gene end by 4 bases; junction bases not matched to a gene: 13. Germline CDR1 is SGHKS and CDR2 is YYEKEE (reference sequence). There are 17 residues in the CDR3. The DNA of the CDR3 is TGTGCCAGCAGCGCACTTCCGGGACAGGGGAAGAGAGAGACCCAGTACTTC. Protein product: CASSALPGQGKRETQYF.